Below, 26 T cell receptor beta chains from the same sample are listed, as sequenced in a study of T cell changes during pregnancy in multiple sclerosis. TCRdb's table, derived via immunoSEQ multiplex PCR, lists solely in-frame clones and lacks some. Here the sample spans 46,000 or so clones, 85% to 90% being singletons. Source: peripheral blood, taken in the second trimester of pregnancy. The receptors shown here come from a female donor in good health, enrolled as a control in a pregnancy study.

This chain links TRBV2 with TRBJ2-5; 11 bases align to TRBD2. Germline V gene sequence: CDR1 SNHLY, CDR2 FYNNEI. CDR3 length equals 15 residues. V lost 4 bases and J lost 2; bases outside the gene matches: 3. CDR3 in DNA: TGTGCCAGCAGTGGGGCTAGCGGGAGGCAAGAGACCCAGTACTTC. Amino acid sequence: CASSGASGRQETQYF.

The V call is TRBV6-5, the J call TRBJ1-5; 7 bases are a match to TRBD1. The CDR3 has 16 amino acids. Germline V gene sequence: CDR1 MNHEY, CDR2 SVGAGI. Trimming removed 4 bases from V and 7 bases from J; junction bases left unmatched: 13. This CDR3 is CASSLSPGGGRQPQHF. The CDR3 coding sequence is TGTGCCAGCAGTTTATCTCCTGGAGGGGGCAGGCAGCCCCAGCATTTT.

The CDR3 nucleotides read TGCGCCAGCAGTGCTGACAAGAACTATGGCTACACCTTC. This translates into CASSADKNYGYTF. This sequence joins TRBV10-1 and TRBJ1-2; no definite D call. Germline-derived CDR1 and CDR2 are WNHNN and SYGVQD (reference sequence). Deletions cut 4 bases from V and 2 bases from J, with 8 bases between. This CDR3 is 13 amino acids long.

DNA for the CDR3: TGTGCCAGCAGCGTAGGGTCCCGCGGTAGCACAGATACGCAGTATTTT. Protein sequence: CASSVGSRGSTDTQYF. The gene calls are TRBV9 and TRBJ2-3; D gene uncertain. With 0 bases removed from V and 0 bases from J, the gap between germline ends came to 11 bases. The CDR3 spans 16 residues. Germline assignment: CDR1 SGDLS and CDR2 YYNGEE.

The V gene is TRBV19, the J gene TRBJ1-1; D perhaps matches TRBD1 (6 bases). Germline values: CDR1 LNHDA, CDR2 SQIVND (reference sequence). Trimming removed 7 bases from V and 1 base from J, with 13 bases in between. There are 14 residues in the CDR3. CDR3 in DNA: TGTGCCAGTAAGATATGGGGACAGAACACTGAAGCTTTCTTT. Protein: CASKIWGQNTEAFF.

The chain employs TRBV10-2 and TRBJ2-7; 7 positions agree with TRBD1. The CDR3 length is 14 residues. CDR1 WSHSY and CDR2 SAAADI come from the germline V gene. Unmatched junction bases numbered 13, after V lost 7 bases and J lost 7 bases. The CDR3 loop reads CASKPGQTSREQYF. CDR3 nucleotides: TGCGCCAGCAAACCGGGACAGACTTCCCGTGAGCAGTACTTC.

This chain links TRBV5-1 with TRBJ1-4; D not certain. The germline V and J ends were trimmed by 1 base and 3 bases, with 7 bases remaining between them. CDR1 is SGHRS, CDR2 YFSETQ, per germline. There are 14 residues in the CDR3. The CDR3 loop is CASSLQQPNEKLFF. Written as DNA, the CDR3 is TGCGCCAGCAGCTTGCAACAGCCTAATGAAAAACTGTTTTTT.

The rearrangement links TRBV27 to TRBJ1-2; 7 nucleotides match TRBD1. CDR3 length: 15 residues. V shed 8 bases and J 0 bases; nucleotides not matched to a gene: 9. Germline lookup yields CDR1 MNHEY and CDR2 SMNVEV (reference sequence). The DNA for the CDR3 is TGTGCCAGCTTCCCCACAGGGGTGGCTAACTATGGCTACACCTTC. Encoded protein: CASFPTGVANYGYTF.

The table lists this clone with a count of one. J is TRBJ2-1 and V is TRBV28; D is uncertain. Germline CDR1 and CDR2: MDHEN and SYDVKM. The CDR3 length is 16 residues. V shed 3 bases and J shed 3 bases, with 15 bases lying between them. The DNA for the CDR3 is TGTGCCAGCAGTTTCTTCTCCCAGAATATCTACAATGAGCAGTTCTTC. Amino acids: CASSFFSQNIYNEQFF. Full variable domain (rest looked up from reference TRBV28 and TRBJ2-1): DVKVTQSSRYLVKRTGEKVFLECVQDMDHENMFWYRQDPGLGLRLIYFSYDVKMKEKGDIPEGYSVSREKKERFSLILESASTNQTSMYLCASSFFSQNIYNEQFFGPGTRLTVL.

The CDR3 DNA is TGTGCCAGCAGAAGGGAGCCGAACACCGGGGAGCTGTTTTTT. Amino acids: CASRREPNTGELFF. The chain links TRBV27 to TRBJ2-2; D may be TRBD2 (5 bases). Germline CDR1 is MNHEY and CDR2 is SMNVEV (reference sequence). This CDR3 region has 14 residues. V lost 6 bases and J 0 bases, leaving 8 bases between the germline ends.

The V call is TRBV5-5, the J call TRBJ1-2, with 8 bases matching TRBD1. After removal of 1 base from V and 5 bases from J, the junction contained 7 bases not matched to a gene. The CDR3 spans 15 residues. Germline CDR1 is SGHKS and CDR2 is YYEKEE (reference sequence). In DNA, the CDR3 is TGTGCCAGCAGCTTGAATTTGGACAGGGCATATGGCTACACCTTC. Translating gives CASSLNLDRAYGYTF.

This rearrangement joins TRBV6-5 to TRBJ1-4; D remains ambiguous. The CDR3 is 16 residues long. V lost 0 bases, J lost 0 bases, and 8 bases lay in between. Germline assignment: CDR1 MNHEY and CDR2 SVGAGI. CDR3 nucleotides: TGTGCCAGCAGTTACTCGCCATCAGCAACTAATGAAAAACTGTTTTTT. This sequence encodes CASSYSPSATNEKLFF.

The chain has TRBV5-6 and TRBJ1-4; D remains unclear. Germline-derived CDR1 and CDR2 are SGHDT and YYEEEE. Trimming removed 0 bases from V and 11 bases from J, with 5 bases in between. This CDR3 has 11 amino acids. The CDR3 loop is CASSLAGKLFF. In DNA form, the CDR3 reads TGTGCCAGCAGCTTGGCGGGGAAACTGTTTTTT.

Turning to this clone: Mismatch with germline at one junction end may stem from a read error. The chain combines TRBV15 with TRBJ2-3, with 7 bases identical to TRBD2. This CDR3 has 14 residues. Per the germline V gene, CDR1 is LNHNV and CDR2 is YYDKDF (reference sequence). The CDR3: CATSGGDSTYTQYF. CDR3 in DNA: TGTGCCACCAGCGGGGGGGACTCCACATATACGCAGTATTTT.

The genes are TRBV4-3 and TRBJ2-5; D is ambiguous. V was pared by 0 bases and J by 5 bases, with 16 bases between. CDR3 length equals 16 residues. Germline V gene data show CDR1 as LGHNA and CDR2 as YSLEER. CDR3 in amino acids: CASSQDLRQARETQYF. CDR3 sequence (DNA): TGCGCCAGCAGCCAAGATCTTCGGCAGGCACGGGAGACCCAGTACTTC.

The CDR3 DNA reads as TGTGCCACCAGCACCCGGACTAGCGGGAGTTCCGAGCAGTACTTC. Encoded protein: CATSTRTSGSSEQYF. This chain joins TRBV15 and TRBJ2-5, with 13 bases matching TRBD2. The end of the DNA aligns better with TRBJ2-7, so the J call may be wrong. The CDR3 has 15 amino acids. Germline-derived CDR1 and CDR2 are LNHNV and YYDKDF (reference sequence).

This sequence joins TRBV7-2 and TRBJ2-1, with 12 nucleotides matching TRBD2. The germline V gene encodes CDR1 SGHTA and CDR2 FQGNSA. The CDR3 is 15 amino acids. V dropped 7 bases and J dropped 9; count of bases not matched to a gene: 10. CDR3 region: CASTPLAGGPGEQFF. The CDR3 nucleotides are TGTGCCAGCACTCCTCTAGCGGGAGGGCCGGGTGAGCAGTTCTTC.

The chain has TRBV12-5 and TRBJ1-1; 8 bases map to TRBD1. Trimming removed 3 bases from V and 2 bases from J; junction bases left unmatched: 8. The CDR3 is 16 residues long. Per germline, CDR1 LGHNT and CDR2 FRNRAP. The DNA for the CDR3 is TGTGCTAGTGGTTTCATATTTGGACAGGGCAACACTGAAGCTTTCTTT. Translated, it gives CASGFIFGQGNTEAFF.

V usage is TRBV5-1 and J usage is TRBJ1-5; a possible D gene is TRBD1 (5 bases). V lost 4 bases and J lost 7, with 18 bases in between. The CDR3 totals 15 residues. Per germline, CDR1 SGHRS and CDR2 YFSETQ. The CDR3: CASSAGGDVEQPQHF. The CDR3 DNA is TGCGCCAGCAGCGCGGGGGGGGATGTTGAACAGCCCCAGCATTTT.

The genes are TRBV7-2 and TRBJ2-7; TRBD1 matches at 7 bases. The trim removed 5 bases at V and 2 bases at J, leaving 3 bases unmatched. This CDR3 region has 13 residues. CDR1 SGHTA and CDR2 FQGNSA come from the germline V gene. The CDR3 coding sequence is TGTGCCAGCAGCCTGACAGGGACCTACGAGCAGTACTTC. Protein sequence: CASSLTGTYEQYF.

A single count supports this clone. The V gene is TRBV27, the J gene TRBJ2-1, with D possibly being TRBD2 (6 bases). CDR3 length: 15 amino acids. V shed 6 bases and J shed 7 bases, with 19 bases lying between them. From germline, CDR1 is MNHEY and CDR2 SMNVEV (reference sequence). This CDR3 is CASSFQWGRLNEQFF. Here the CDR3 DNA reads TGTGCCAGCAGCTTCCAATGGGGGAGGTTGAATGAGCAGTTCTTC.

The chain combines TRBV10-2 with TRBJ2-1; 8 bases are shared with TRBD2. This CDR3 region has 16 residues. The germline gives CDR1 WSHSY, CDR2 SAAADI. Trimming at V came to 10 bases and at J to 6 bases, leaving 17 bases not matched to a gene. CDR3 in DNA: TGCGCCACCCGGGCTTCGACGGGAGGGCCCTCCAATGAGCAGTTCTTC. It translates to CATRASTGGPSNEQFF.

This clone was seen only once. J is TRBJ1-1 and V is TRBV12-5; D not certain. Germline CDR1 is LGHNT and CDR2 is FRNRAP. This CDR3 spans 14 amino acids. Trimming left V 7 bases short and J 4 bases short, with 16 bases between. The CDR3 loop reads CASAPPGVTTEAFF. The CDR3 DNA is TGTGCTAGTGCTCCTCCCGGGGTGACCACTGAAGCTTTCTTT. The variable domain in full, completed from reference TRBV12-5 and TRBJ1-1, reads DARVTQTPRHKVTEMGQEVTMRCQPILGHNTVFWYRQTMMQGLELLAYFRNRAPLDDSGMPKDRFSAEMPDATLATLKIQPSEPRDSAVYFCASAPPGVTTEAFFGQGTRLTVV.

This chain joins TRBV18 and TRBJ2-7; 7 bases align to TRBD1. The CDR3 totals 12 residues. Looked up from germline, CDR1 is KGHSH and CDR2 is LQKENI. With V trimmed by 3 bases and J by 10 bases, 6 bases remained unmatched. The CDR3 here is CASSPTDREQYF. CDR3 coding DNA: TGTGCCAGCTCACCCACAGACAGGGAACAGTACTTC.

The chain couples TRBV5-4 to TRBJ1-1; 8 positions agree with TRBD1. In germline, CDR1 is SGHNT, CDR2 YYREEE (reference sequence). The CDR3 contains 12 residues. The ends lost 4 bases at V and 6 bases at J; junction bases unmatched: 2. DNA for the CDR3: TGTGCCAGCAGCACGACAGGGGCTGAAGCTTTCTTT. Protein: CASSTTGAEAFF. Full variable domain (missing parts from reference TRBV5-4 and TRBJ1-1): ETGVTQSPTHLIKTRGQQVTLRCSSQSGHNTVSWYQQALGQGPQFIFQYYREEENGRGNFPPRFSGLQFPNYSSELNVNALELDDSALYLCASSTTGAEAFFGQGTRLTVV.

The V and J genes are TRBV7-9 and TRBJ2-3, with 7 bases matching TRBD2. The ends lost 1 base at V and 5 bases at J; junction bases unmatched: 18. The germline V gene has CDR1 SEHNR and CDR2 FQNEAQ (reference sequence). The CDR3 extends over 19 amino acids. The CDR3 nucleotides read TGTGCCAGCAGCTTAGTCCACGCCGTAAGACTAGCTCCCGGAGATACGCAGTATTTT. Its translation is CASSLVHAVRLAPGDTQYF.